Following are 14 T cell receptor beta chains from one sample sequenced in a study of T cell responses to AZD1222 COVID-19 vaccine. Libraries were prepared by immunoSEQ multiplex PCR; TCRdb keeps only in-frame clonotypes and omits some of them. The sample yields 150,000 or so clones, 80% to 95% seen once. The sample here was peripheral blood, taken 28 days after the second AZD1222 dose. All receptors come from an adult who received the AZD1222 COVID-19 vaccine.

The rearrangement uses TRBV2 and TRBJ1-2; possible D gene TRBD1, 5 bases. Trimming cost V 6 bases and J 8 bases, with 16 bases left between them. Germline CDR1 is SNHLY and CDR2 is FYNNEI. The CDR3 runs 13 residues. This CDR3 is CASRIGTADGYTF. The CDR3 DNA reads TGTGCCAGCAGGATCGGGACCGCTGACGGCTACACCTTC. The full variable domain, rest sourced from reference TRBV2 and TRBJ1-2, is EPEVTQTPSHQVTQMGQEVILRCVPISNHLYFYWYRQILGQKVEFLVSFYNNEISEKSEIFDDQFSVERPDGSNFTLKIRSTKLEDSAMYFCASRIGTADGYTFGSGTRLTVV.

The chain has TRBV6-2 or TRBV6-3 and TRBJ1-6, with 8 bases identical to TRBD1. The CDR3 extends over 14 amino acids. CDR1 and CDR2 (germline): MNHEY, SVGEGT. J gave up 7 bases and V 6 bases, and 5 bases lay outside the gene matches. The CDR3 sequence: CASSPTGGNSPLHF. The CDR3 DNA is TGTGCCAGCAGCCCAACAGGGGGGAATTCACCCCTCCACTTT.

The rearrangement links TRBV7-9 to TRBJ1-3; no clear D gene. The V end was cut by 5 bases, the J end by 7 bases, with 9 bases between. The CDR3 length is 12 residues. The germline gives CDR1 SEHNR, CDR2 FQNEAQ (reference sequence). In nucleotides, the CDR3 is TGTGCCAGCAGCCGCGAAATCAACACCATATATTTT. Its translation is CASSREINTIYF. Full variable domain (missing parts from reference TRBV7-9 and TRBJ1-3): DTGVSQNPRHKITKRGQNVTFRCDPISEHNRLYWYRQTLGQGPEFLTYFQNEAQLEKSRLLSDRFSAERPKGSFSTLEIQRTEQGDSAMYLCASSREINTIYFGEGSWLTVV.

The chain joins TRBV6-6 to TRBJ2-3; no clear D gene. Germline CDR1 and CDR2: MNHNY and SVGAGI (reference sequence). This CDR3 is built from 15 residues. Trimming stripped 4 bases from V and 1 base from J, with 12 bases between. The CDR3 DNA is TGTGCCAGCAGTTCATCCGGGTACGGCACAGATACGCAGTATTTT. Its translation: CASSSSGYGTDTQYF.

This clone has just one count. Here the CDR3 reads CSASLGIKAGHYNEQFF. The CDR3 DNA is TGCAGTGCTAGTTTAGGGATAAAAGCGGGGCACTACAATGAGCAGTTCTTC. The chain joins TRBV20-1 to TRBJ2-1; 7 bases are a match to TRBD2. The CDR3 sequence is 17 residues long. After removal of 3 bases from V and 3 bases from J, the junction contained 14 bases not matched to a gene. CDR1 is DFQATT, CDR2 SNEGSKA, per germline (reference sequence).

CDR3 protein: CASSQGDLRGDYEQYF. The CDR3 DNA is TGTGCCAGCAGCCAAGGGGACCTCCGAGGAGACTACGAGCAGTACTTC. V and J are TRBV3-1 (or the pseudogene TRBV3-2) and TRBJ2-7, with D perhaps assigned TRBD1 or TRBD2 (5 bases each). CDR3 length: 16 residues. The V gene lost 1 base and the J gene lost 3 bases, with 16 bases spanning the gap. Germline V CDR1 and CDR2: LGHDT, YNNKEL (reference sequence).

The V and J genes are TRBV3-1 (or the pseudogene TRBV3-2) and TRBJ1-1; TRBD1 agrees at 9 bases. The CDR3 sequence is 14 residues long. With 2 bases clipped from V and 4 bases from J, the junction kept 2 bases outside the gene matches. Germline V gene data show CDR1 as LGHDT and CDR2 as YNNKEL (reference sequence). CDR3 sequence reads: CASSQPDRGTEAFF. CDR3 sequence (DNA): TGTGCCAGCAGCCAACCGGACAGGGGCACTGAAGCTTTCTTT.

The V call is TRBV7-2, the J call TRBJ2-1; D possibly corresponds to TRBD2 (5 bases). There are 14 residues in the CDR3. Germline V gene lookup returns CDR1 SGHTA and CDR2 FQGNSA. With 5 bases removed from V and 9 bases from J, the gap between germline ends came to 17 bases. This CDR3 reads CASSPTPLGSEQFF. The CDR3 bases are TGTGCCAGCAGCCCCACCCCACTAGGATCTGAGCAGTTCTTC.

The rearrangement uses TRBV4-1 and TRBJ1-3; 8 bases align to TRBD1. V lost 1 base and J lost 14; bases outside the gene matches: 13. The CDR3 extends over 15 amino acids. CDR1 and CDR2 (germline): MGHRA, YSYEKL. Here the CDR3 DNA reads TGCGCCAGCAGCCAAGGAGCAGGGGGCTTTCGAGGGGTATATTTT. It encodes CASSQGAGGFRGVYF.

V and J are TRBV6-6 and TRBJ1-2; 8 positions match TRBD1. This CDR3 contains 15 residues. Germline loops: CDR1 MNHNY, CDR2 SVGAGI (reference sequence). V shed 6 bases, J shed 0 bases, and the junction held 6 bases outside the gene matches. Here the CDR3 DNA reads TGTGCCAGCAGAGCGACAGGGGAAGCTAACTATGGCTACACCTTC. Translating gives CASRATGEANYGYTF.

This sequence joins TRBV3-1 (or the pseudogene TRBV3-2) and TRBJ1-2; D is ambiguous. The CDR3 is made up of 12 amino acids. The germline V gene encodes CDR1 LGHDT and CDR2 YNNKEL (reference sequence). The germline V and J ends were trimmed by 5 bases and 13 bases, with 17 bases remaining between them. The CDR3 sequence: CASSSPGQKLTF. In nucleotides, the CDR3 is TGTGCCAGCAGCAGCCCGGGCCAAAAGCTCACCTTC.

This chain links TRBV2 with TRBJ2-1; the D is unclear. The CDR3 length is 14 residues. Germline loops: CDR1 SNHLY, CDR2 FYNNEI. The V end lost 6 bases, the J end lost 0 bases, and 9 bases lay between the germline ends. The CDR3 loop reads CASSGSFSYNEQFF. The DNA for the CDR3 is TGTGCCAGCAGCGGGTCGTTCTCCTACAATGAGCAGTTCTTC. Looking up the rest from reference TRBV2 and TRBJ2-1 gives the full variable domain: EPEVTQTPSHQVTQMGQEVILRCVPISNHLYFYWYRQILGQKVEFLVSFYNNEISEKSEIFDDQFSVERPDGSNFTLKIRSTKLEDSAMYFCASSGSFSYNEQFFGPGTRLTVL.

V is TRBV9 and J is TRBJ1-6; maybe TRBD1 (6 bases). Trimming removed 3 bases from V and 10 bases from J, with 14 bases in between. The germline V gene has CDR1 SGDLS and CDR2 YYNGEE. This CDR3 is built from 14 residues. The CDR3 loop reads CASSDRQAGSPLHF. CDR3 DNA: TGTGCCAGCAGCGACAGACAGGCGGGGTCACCCCTCCACTTT.

The CDR3 region has the DNA TGTGCCAGCAGTTACCGTAAAGGGTCCACGGCTTTCTTT. The encoded protein is CASSYRKGSTAFF. The chain recombines TRBV6-2 or TRBV6-3 with TRBJ1-1; D is uncertain. V was cut by 2 bases and J by 11 bases, with 15 bases left in between. Germline CDR1 is MNHEY and CDR2 is SVGEGT. This CDR3 has 13 amino acids.